This T cell receptor (beta chain) is drawn from a study of T cells of healthy individuals. The CDR3 runs 16 residues. Losses at the gene ends were 1 base for V and 6 bases for J; bases not matched to a gene: 9. Germline V gene data show CDR1 as MGHDK and CDR2 as SYGVNS. This clonotype occurred a few times. One entry per CDR3 protein, called by TCRdb with MiXCR from the 5' RACE reads. The table includes 63,000 or so distinct CDR3 sequences, about 16% detected once. The chain joins TRBV25-1 to TRBJ1-1, with 9 bases that match TRBD1. The TCR sequence derives from a human donor in good health. This CDR3 reads CASSEFGMGQGAEAFF. CDR3 DNA: TGTGCCAGCAGTGAATTTGGGATGGGACAGGGCGCTGAAGCTTTCTTT.